Reported below is one T cell receptor (beta chain). CDR1 is SGHRS, CDR2 YFSETQ, per germline. The CDR3 totals 15 residues. This specimen comes from a study of monozygotic twins with inflammatory bowel disease. Every single donor had a roughly 2.7 ml blood sample drawn. Template switching introduced UMIs that contain a 6-nucleotide sample barcode. TCRdb derives one entry per CDR3 protein from the 5' RACE reads, leaving out DNA. Its listing shows around 140,000 distinct CDR3 sequences. This TCR was recovered from a human donor with ulcerative colitis or Crohn's disease, or a healthy co-twin of an affected twin (not recorded which). Sequencing was performed on blood. The genes are TRBV5-1 and TRBJ2-1; the TRBD2 assignment by TCRdb is unverifiable without DNA. The CDR3 loop reads CASSFSSGSRNEQFF. Based on the CDR3 plus reference TRBV5-1 and TRBJ2-1, the full variable domain is KAGVTQTPRYLIKTRGQQVTLSCSPISGHRSVSWYQQTPGQGLQFLFEYFSETQRNKGNFPGRFSGRQFSNSRSEMNVSTLELGDSALYLCASSFSSGSRNEQFFGPGTRLTVL.